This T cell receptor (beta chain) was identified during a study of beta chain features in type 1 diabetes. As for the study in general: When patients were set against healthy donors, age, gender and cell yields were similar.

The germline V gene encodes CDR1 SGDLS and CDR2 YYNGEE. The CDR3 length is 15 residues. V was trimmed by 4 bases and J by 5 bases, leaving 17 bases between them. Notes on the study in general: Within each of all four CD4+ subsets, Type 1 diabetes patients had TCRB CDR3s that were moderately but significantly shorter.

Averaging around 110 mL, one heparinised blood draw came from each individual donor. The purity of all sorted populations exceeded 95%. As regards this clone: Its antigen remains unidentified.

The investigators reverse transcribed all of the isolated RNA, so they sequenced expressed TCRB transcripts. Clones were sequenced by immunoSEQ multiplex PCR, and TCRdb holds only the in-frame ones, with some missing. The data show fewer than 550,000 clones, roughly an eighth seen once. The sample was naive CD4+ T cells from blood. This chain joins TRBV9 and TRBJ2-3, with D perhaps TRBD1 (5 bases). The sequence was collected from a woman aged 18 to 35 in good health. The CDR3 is CASSPLQGAIDTQYF. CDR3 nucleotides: TGTGCCAGCAGCCCTCTTCAGGGTGCGATAGATACGCAGTATTTT.